This TCR beta chain is from a study of Ad26.COV2.S vaccination and SARS-CoV-2 variants. In the study overall: Dosing was one shot or two shots 56 days apart.

Documented treatment: roughly 20 received Ad26.COV2.S at low or high dose, single or two shots; 5 received placebo; per-sample allocation not given. It was on day 63 after the first vaccine or placebo injection that samples were taken. The administered vaccine (an Ad26 vector) expressed Wuhan-strain SARS-CoV-2 spike. Clones were sequenced by immunoSEQ multiplex PCR, and TCRdb holds only the in-frame ones, with some missing. The data show around 450,000 clones, approximately 90% seen once. Study conclusions and caveats: Reportedly, spike-specific CD8+ and CD4+ T cell responses achieved substantial breadth once vaccination had taken place.

This CDR3 region has 15 residues. Germline CDR1 reads MGHRA; CDR2 reads YSYEKL. Trimming removed 2 bases from V and 10 bases from J; junction bases left unmatched: 9. On this clone: The antigen is undetermined.

The sample was peripheral blood, taken in a trial of Ad26.COV2.S vaccine versus placebo. This TCR was sampled from a person aged 18-60 years who received the Ad26.COV2.S COVID-19 vaccine or a placebo. V is TRBV4-1 and J is TRBJ1-3; TRBD1 agrees at 9 bases. The CDR3 DNA reads TGCGCCAGCAGCCAACCGGGACAGGGACCTAGGACCATATATTTT. Translating gives CASSQPGQGPRTIYF.